This T cell receptor beta chain is drawn from a study of cytomegalovirus exposure and HLA in healthy donors. Regarding the study as a whole: Specific recognition of CMV antigens was confirmed in vitro for three chains (all CMV-associated). The study labeled fewer than 200 TCR beta chains cytomegalovirus-associated. Per a prior analysis, the majority of TCR beta V segments were productive roughly 87% or roughly 30% of the time.

CDR1 is LNHDA and CDR2 is SQIVND in the germline V gene (reference sequence). There are 12 residues in the CDR3. V lost 9 bases and J lost 6; bases outside the gene matches: 5. Amplification used 60 Vbeta primers and 13 Jbeta primers. The method was immunoSEQ multiplex PCR; TCRdb's version includes in-frame clones alone and lacks a portion of them. The sample contains about 110,000 clones, about 59% of which appear only once. Regarding this clone: Its target is not known.

The chain carries TRBV19 and TRBJ1-2; TRBD1 matches 9 bases. Sequencing input: PBMCs. The sequence was collected from a man in his thirties or forties in good health and CMV-seropositive. The CDR3 nucleotides are TGTGCCAGCAAACAGGGGGCCGATGGCTACACCTTC. Translation gives CASKQGADGYTF.